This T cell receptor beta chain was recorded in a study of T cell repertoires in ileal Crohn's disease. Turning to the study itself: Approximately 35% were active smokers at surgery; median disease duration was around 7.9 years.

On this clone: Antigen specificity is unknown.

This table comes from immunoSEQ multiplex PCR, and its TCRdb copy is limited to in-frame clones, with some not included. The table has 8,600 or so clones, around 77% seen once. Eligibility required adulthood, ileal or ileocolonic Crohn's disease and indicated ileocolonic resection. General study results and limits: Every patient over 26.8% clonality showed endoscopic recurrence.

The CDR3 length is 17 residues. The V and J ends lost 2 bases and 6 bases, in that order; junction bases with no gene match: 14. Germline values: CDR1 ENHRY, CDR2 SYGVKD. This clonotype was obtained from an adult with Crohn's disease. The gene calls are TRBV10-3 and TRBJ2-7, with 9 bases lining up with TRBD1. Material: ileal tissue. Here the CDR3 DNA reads TGTGCCATCAGTGAGCCATCCGGGACAGGGACTTCGGGCGAGCAGTACTTC. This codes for CAISEPSGTGTSGEQYF.